Following are 28 T cell receptor beta chains from one sample sequenced in a study of shared clonotypes between healthy human individuals (dated by TCRdb to between 2020 and 2021). Preparation of the library involved the immunoSEQ multiplex PCR assay. TCRdb re-hosts the immuneACCESS table, in-frame sequences only. Its copies lack some clones; in the studies checked, an unresolved V gene accounts for under half of them, and the cause for the rest is not known. This sample has some 1 million clones in its table, and roughly 80% of those were observed once. The ten largest account for 1.4% of the sample. The sequenced material came from memory CD4+ T cells sorted from blood. Read against the paper, the sample's cell subset or site label means: CD45RA-negative fraction. The receptor source for this set is a man aged 18 to 30 in good health.

The chain recombines TRBV7-2 with TRBJ2-7; 10 bases map to TRBD1. Trimming at V came to 7 bases and at J to 1 base, leaving 7 bases not matched to a gene. From germline, CDR1 is SGHTA and CDR2 FQGNSA. The CDR3 loop spans 15 amino acids. For the CDR3, the DNA is TGTGCCAGCATACCTTGGGACAGGGGTTCCTACGAGCAGTACTTC. Protein sequence: CASIPWDRGSYEQYF.

The table lists this clone with a few counts. The chain combines TRBV10-3 with TRBJ1-2; weak D call: TRBD1 (6 bases). The CDR3 length is 10 residues. CDR1 is ENHRY and CDR2 is SYGVKD in the germline V gene. Trimming pared 8 bases from V and 10 bases from J, leaving 11 bases between. This CDR3 reads CAIRQEDYTF. CDR3 DNA: TGTGCCATCCGACAGGAGGACTACACCTTC.

The gene calls are TRBV14 and TRBJ1-6; the D is unclear. This CDR3 spans 13 amino acids. With 2 bases removed from V and 6 bases from J, the gap between germline ends came to 5 bases. CDR1 is SGHDN, CDR2 FVKESK, per germline. The CDR3 loop reads CASSQIANSPLHF. CDR3 sequence (DNA): TGTGCCAGCAGCCAAATAGCTAATTCACCCCTCCACTTT.

This rearrangement joins TRBV27 to TRBJ1-1; 7 bases agree with TRBD1. The CDR3 has 15 amino acids. Germline values: CDR1 MNHEY, CDR2 SMNVEV (reference sequence). V lost 2 bases and J lost 2; bases outside the gene matches: 5. Written as DNA, the CDR3 is TGTGCCAGCAGTTTAATCGGGACAGTCAACACTGAAGCTTTCTTT. Translated, it gives CASSLIGTVNTEAFF.

The sample holds a few counts of this clone. The chain recombines TRBV9 with TRBJ2-1, with TRBD1 identical over 7 bases. The trim removed 5 bases at V and 3 bases at J, leaving 8 bases unmatched. Germline V CDR1 and CDR2: SGDLS, YYNGEE. The CDR3 covers 15 residues. For the CDR3, the DNA is TGTGCCAGCAGTGAACAGGGGACGTTCTACAATGAGCAGTTCTTC. This encodes CASSEQGTFYNEQFF.

This chain uses TRBV7-2 with TRBJ1-5; D is possibly TRBD1 (6 bases). This CDR3 is built from 18 residues. Germline-derived CDR1 and CDR2 are SGHTA and FQGNSA. The germline V and J ends were trimmed by 5 bases and 1 base, with 21 bases remaining between them. The CDR3 loop reads CASSPSPIRGRSNQPQHF. In DNA form, the CDR3 reads TGTGCCAGCAGCCCTTCCCCCATACGGGGGCGGAGCAATCAGCCCCAGCATTTT.

The J gene is TRBJ2-5, the V gene TRBV5-1, with D possibly called TRBD1 or TRBD2 (5 bases each). The germline gives CDR1 SGHRS, CDR2 YFSETQ. The CDR3 sequence is 13 residues long. V gave up 5 bases and J gave up 5 bases, with 13 bases separating them. The CDR3 DNA is TGCGCCAGCAGTTATCGGGGCGGGGAGACCCAGTACTTC. Translating it yields CASSYRGGETQYF.

V gene TRBV2 combines with J gene TRBJ1-5; no reliable D call. CDR1 SNHLY and CDR2 FYNNEI come from the germline V gene. CDR3 length: 14 residues. The ends were cut back, 5 bases at V and 3 bases at J, with 11 bases in the middle. The CDR3 protein is CASSPDVSNQPQHF. The DNA for the CDR3 is TGTGCCAGCAGTCCGGACGTTTCCAATCAGCCCCAGCATTTT.

This chain uses TRBV29-1 with TRBJ2-7; 9 bases line up with TRBD2. From germline, CDR1 is SQVTM and CDR2 ANQGSEA. The CDR3 totals 16 residues. Germline trimming cut 1 base from V and 4 bases from J; bases unmatched to any gene: 11. CDR3 amino acids: CSVEGLRGSGSYEQYF. The CDR3, as DNA: TGCAGCGTTGAAGGCCTCCGGGGTAGCGGGAGTTACGAGCAGTACTTC.

This clone was detected a few times. The rearrangement links TRBV28 to TRBJ1-1; D is unresolved. The V gene's germline CDR1 is MDHEN and CDR2 SYDVKM. The V end was cut by 5 bases, the J end by 0 bases, with 10 bases between. The CDR3 extends over 14 amino acids. The CDR3 DNA reads as TGTGCCAGCAGTAGAACAAATCTGAACACTGAAGCTTTCTTT. It specifies CASSRTNLNTEAFF. Full variable domain (missing parts from reference TRBV28 and TRBJ1-1): DVKVTQSSRYLVKRTGEKVFLECVQDMDHENMFWYRQDPGLGLRLIYFSYDVKMKEKGDIPEGYSVSREKKERFSLILESASTNQTSMYLCASSRTNLNTEAFFGQGTRLTVV.

The V and J genes are TRBV2 and TRBJ2-2, with 8 nucleotides matching TRBD1. The germline gives CDR1 SNHLY, CDR2 FYNNEI. This CDR3 is built from 15 residues. With V trimmed by 7 bases and J by 0 bases, 4 bases remained unmatched. In nucleotides, the CDR3 is TGTGCCAGCACCCGGACAGGGACGAACACCGGGGAGCTGTTTTTT. Its protein is CASTRTGTNTGELFF.

This clone has a handful of counts. The chain employs TRBV15 and TRBJ2-5; D uncertain. V lost 5 bases and J 1 base, leaving 11 bases between the germline ends. The CDR3 has 14 residues. CDR1 is LNHNV, CDR2 YYDKDF, per germline (reference sequence). The chain's CDR3 is CATSVDLRQETQYF. DNA of the CDR3: TGTGCCACCAGCGTAGACCTTCGCCAAGAGACCCAGTACTTC.

This clone appeared a few times. This sequence joins TRBV10-3 and TRBJ2-7; tentatively, D is TRBD1 (6 bases). The CDR3 is 13 amino acids. Trimming removed 6 bases at V and 3 bases at J, with 12 bases between. Germline V gene data show CDR1 as ENHRY and CDR2 as SYGVKD. The CDR3 region has the DNA TGTGCCATCAGCTCGGGGACAAGCTACGAGCAGTACTTC. Its translation is CAISSGTSYEQYF.

A word on this clone: Other DNA sequences of this sample code for an identical CDR3. The chain employs TRBV5-1 and TRBJ1-1, with 7 bases matching TRBD1. The germline gives CDR1 SGHRS, CDR2 YFSETQ. CDR3 size: 13 residues. V shed 4 bases, J shed 5 bases, and the junction held 5 bases outside the gene matches. CDR3 region: CASSNQGGTEAFF. As DNA, the CDR3 is TGCGCCAGCAGCAACCAGGGGGGTACTGAAGCTTTCTTT.

The CDR3 nucleotides are TGTGCCAGCAGTTGGTTTACAGGGGGTACTCAGCCCCAGCATTTT. Translating gives CASSWFTGGTQPQHF. This rearrangement joins TRBV6-6 to TRBJ1-5, with 8 bases identical to TRBD1. Trimming took 4 bases from V and 6 from J; bases not matched to a gene: 8. This CDR3 is 15 amino acids long. Germline V CDR1 and CDR2: MNHNY, SVGAGI (reference sequence).

The chain employs TRBV7-6 and TRBJ2-5; 7 nucleotides agree with TRBD1. V trimming: 3 bases; J trimming: 5 bases; junction bases outside the gene matches: 6. CDR3 length: 14 residues. Per germline, CDR1 SGHVS and CDR2 FNYEAQ. The DNA of the CDR3 is TGTGCCAGCAGCTTGTTAGGGGGCGTCGAGACCCAGTACTTC. Translation gives CASSLLGGVETQYF.

The V gene is TRBV2, the J gene TRBJ1-5; a weak D match, TRBD1 (6 bases). CDR3 length: 15 amino acids. The V end lost 5 bases, the J end lost 2 bases, and 13 bases lay between the germline ends. Germline V lookup: CDR1 SNHLY, CDR2 FYNNEI. This CDR3 reads CASSQGRSGNQPQHF. The CDR3 nucleotides are TGTGCCAGCAGTCAGGGGCGGTCAGGCAATCAGCCCCAGCATTTT.

The rearrangement links TRBV30 to TRBJ1-1; a weak D match, TRBD1 (5 bases). Trimming removed 0 bases at V and 4 bases at J, with 21 bases between. CDR1 is GTSNPN and CDR2 is SVGIG in the germline V gene (reference sequence). CDR3 size: 17 residues. The CDR3, as DNA: TGTGCCTGGAGTGTAGGGCAGGGTATGCCCTCCTTCACTGAAGCTTTCTTT. Amino acids: CAWSVGQGMPSFTEAFF.

The genes are TRBV7-2 and TRBJ2-1; TRBD2 matches at 7 bases. Losses at the gene ends were 5 bases for V and 7 bases for J; bases not matched to a gene: 11. CDR1 and CDR2 (germline): SGHTA, FQGNSA. CDR3 length: 15 amino acids. The CDR3 reads CASSNKRDSGNEQFF. CDR3 DNA: TGTGCCAGCAGCAACAAGCGGGATTCGGGGAATGAGCAGTTCTTC. The entire variable domain, with the rest obtained from reference TRBV7-2 and TRBJ2-1, is as follows: GAGVSQSPSNKVTEKGKDVELRCDPISGHTALYWYRQSLGQGLEFLIYFQGNSAPDKSGLPSDRFSAERTGGSVSTLTIQRTQQEDSAVYLCASSNKRDSGNEQFFGPGTRLTVL.

The CDR3 reads CASSITLAGGRRNEQFF. CDR3 nucleotide sequence: TGTGCCAGTAGTATTACACTAGCGGGAGGACGGCGGAATGAGCAGTTCTTC. The chain joins TRBV19 to TRBJ2-1; 12 bases are shared with TRBD2. Germline V CDR1 and CDR2: LNHDA, SQIVND (reference sequence). The CDR3 has 17 residues. V was pared by 3 bases and J by 7 bases, with 10 bases of the junction left unmatched.

The chain couples TRBV19 to TRBJ2-6, with D perhaps matching TRBD1 (5 bases). Germline V CDR1 and CDR2: LNHDA, SQIVND (reference sequence). The CDR3 runs 17 residues. V lost 5 bases and J 2 bases, leaving 16 bases between the germline ends. The CDR3 DNA reads as TGTGCCAGTAGTCCTACAGGCCTAATGGCTGGGGCCAACGTCCTGACTTTC. This encodes CASSPTGLMAGANVLTF.

This clone was counted only a few times. The chain combines TRBV14 with TRBJ2-3; 9 nucleotides line up with TRBD2. CDR3 length equals 14 residues. The V segment lost 6 bases and the J segment 3 bases; nucleotides outside the gene matches: 4. The germline V gene has CDR1 SGHDN and CDR2 FVKESK. The CDR3 DNA reads as TGTGCCAGCAGACCGGGACTAGCAACAGATACGCAGTATTTT. This translates into CASRPGLATDTQYF.

This clone was found many times. The chain's CDR3 is CASSVQGKGSYEQYF. DNA of the CDR3: TGTGCCAGCAGCGTCCAGGGTAAAGGGTCCTACGAGCAGTACTTC. The chain is built from TRBV28 and TRBJ2-7, with a weak D call TRBD1 (5 bases). The length of the CDR3 is 15 residues. Trimming took 6 bases from V and 1 from J, leaving 16 bases between them. Germline CDR1 is MDHEN and CDR2 is SYDVKM.

The chain uses TRBV10-3 and TRBJ2-2; D possibly matches TRBD1 or TRBD2 (5 bases each). The CDR3 has 15 residues. V was clipped by 6 bases and J by 1 base, with 12 bases between them. In germline, CDR1 is ENHRY, CDR2 SYGVKD. CDR3 sequence reads: CAISGAIGNTGELFF. The DNA of the CDR3 is TGTGCCATCAGCGGGGCGATCGGGAACACCGGGGAGCTGTTTTTT.

Of note for this clone: Since a far larger clone is one base different, this is likely a read error. The chain employs TRBV2 and TRBJ2-2; D not resolved. The CDR3 has 12 residues. V dropped 6 bases and J dropped 4 bases, with 6 bases sitting between them. Germline lookup yields CDR1 SNHLY and CDR2 FYNNEI. In DNA form, the CDR3 reads TGTGCCAGCAGCGAGGTCACCGGGGAGCTGTTTTTT. This codes for CASSEVTGELFF.

V gene TRBV7-8 combines with J gene TRBJ2-5, with D possibly being TRBD1 (6 bases). This CDR3 contains 15 residues. Germline values: CDR1 SGHVS, CDR2 FQNEAQ. V lost 3 bases and J 1 base, leaving 12 bases between the germline ends. The CDR3 loop reads CASSFSQGGQETQYF. The DNA for the CDR3 is TGTGCCAGCAGCTTTTCACAGGGTGGCCAAGAGACCCAGTACTTC.

The genes are TRBV6-5 and TRBJ2-1; 10 bases line up with TRBD2. V lost 0 bases and J lost 4; bases outside the gene matches: 3. This CDR3 spans 16 amino acids. Germline lookup yields CDR1 MNHEY and CDR2 SVGAGI. The CDR3 region is CASSYSRTSGYNEQFF. DNA of the CDR3: TGTGCCAGCAGTTACTCCCGGACTAGCGGATACAATGAGCAGTTCTTC.

In this sample, this clone turned up many times. This chain uses TRBV19 with TRBJ1-5; D is uncertain. V was pared by 6 bases and J by 3 bases, with 6 bases between. The germline V gene has CDR1 LNHDA and CDR2 SQIVND (reference sequence). The CDR3 totals 12 residues. For the CDR3, the DNA is TGTGCCAGTAGGGGCCCCAATCAGCCCCAGCATTTT. Protein product: CASRGPNQPQHF.